This T cell receptor (beta chain) was observed in a study of blood T cell repertoires in COVID-19. Across the whole study: Samples came from the United States, Italy and Spain, spanning acute and convalescent COVID-19. The analysed material was cDNA or gDNA that came from T cells, B-cell-depleted T cells, or PBMCs.

V shed 5 bases and J 4 bases; nucleotides not matched to a gene: 9. Germline assignment: CDR1 LNHDA and CDR2 SQIVND (reference sequence). The CDR3 length is 16 residues. In the original processing: Amplifying reference gene primers gave estimates of nucleated cell counts. Produced via immunoSEQ multiplex PCR; TCRdb's table is partial and in-frame only. Clone size and V and J calls were adopted from that table, with D and trimming inferred from the DNA. The sample consists of approximately 91,000 clones, about four fifths of them appearing once. This clone was seen repeatedly, ten times or more. V gene TRBV19 combines with J gene TRBJ2-7; 12 bases fit TRBD2. The clonotype comes from a woman older than 75 with acute or convalescent COVID-19. The sequencing input was peripheral blood. CDR3 sequence reads: CASSFDLAGGLYEQYF. The CDR3 region has the DNA TGTGCCAGTAGTTTCGACCTAGCGGGAGGGCTATACGAGCAGTACTTC.